The clone carrying this TCR beta chain appeared a few times. The antigen remains unidentified. The sample belongs to a study of blood T cells in healthy people across ages. Study at large: Capture via template switching afforded approximately one barcoded beta molecule per two T cells.

A second PCR, run for about 7 to 11 cycles, used a sample-barcoded 5' primer plus a J-beta primer mix. All samples yielded 2.5 million or more CDR3-containing paired-end reads. TCRdb re-called the 5' RACE reads with MiXCR, one entry per CDR3 protein. The sample has approximately 580,000 distinct CDR3 sequences, less than 25% seen once. The study, taken as a whole, reports: Researchers judged that diversity estimates from one million T cells fell short of true values.

The sample was also linked to a second study, of T cells of mothers and their children.

What was sequenced was blood. This receptor was identified in a boy aged 5 to 17 in good health.

The CDR3 coding sequence is TGTGCCAGCAGATTGGGAGATATGAACACTGAAGCTTTCTTT. It translates to CASRLGDMNTEAFF. The rearrangement uses TRBV27 and TRBJ1-1; no clear D gene. The CDR3 covers 14 residues. The germline V gene has CDR1 MNHEY and CDR2 SMNVEV (reference sequence). Trimming pared 6 bases from V and 0 bases from J, leaving 11 bases between.